A single sample is the source of the 17 T cell receptor beta chains below, sequenced in a study of shared clonotypes between healthy human individuals. Profiled with immunoSEQ multiplex PCR; TCRdb holds only in-frame clones, not every one. The sample yields hundreds of thousands of clones, about 95% seen once. Naive CD8 cells comprised CD45RO-negative, CCR7-positively selected cells, excluding terminally differentiated effector memory CD45RA+ cells. Sequencing was carried out using naive CD8+ T cells sorted from blood. These TCRs come from a woman between 25 and 40 years old in good health.

The genes are TRBV4-1 and TRBJ1-5; perhaps TRBD1 as D (6 bases). CDR3 size: 21 residues. The V and J ends lost 4 bases and 0 bases respectively, with 28 bases between them. Per germline, CDR1 MGHRA and CDR2 YSYEKL. The CDR3 region has the DNA TGCGCCAGCAGCCTCACCCCGGGACAACGGGGCGGGGGGTATAGCAATCAGCCCCAGCATTTT. Its translation is CASSLTPGQRGGGYSNQPQHF.

The V and J genes are TRBV21-1 and TRBJ2-1; TRBD2 was called by the table and not checked on the DNA. TRBV21-1 is an annotated pseudogene. This CDR3 contains 17 residues. CDR3 amino acids: CASSPRASGRPGNEQFF. The CDR3 bases are TGTGCCAGCAGCCCCCGAGCTAGCGGAAGGCCCGGCAATGAGCAGTTCTTC.

The chain employs TRBV28 and TRBJ2-3; D is unclear. This CDR3 contains 12 residues. The V end lost 1 base, the J end lost 7 bases, and 6 bases lay between the germline ends. CDR1 and CDR2 from the germline V gene are MDHEN and SYDVKM. CDR3 nucleotides: TGTGCCAGCAGTTTATTGCGATATACGCAGTATTTT. Translated, it gives CASSLLRYTQYF. The full variable domain, its missing parts supplied by reference TRBV28 and TRBJ2-3, is DVKVTQSSRYLVKRTGEKVFLECVQDMDHENMFWYRQDPGLGLRLIYFSYDVKMKEKGDIPEGYSVSREKKERFSLILESASTNQTSMYLCASSLLRYTQYFGPGTRLTVL.

Only one count was recorded for this clone. The chain recombines TRBV27 with TRBJ2-4, with no clear D. Germline V lookup: CDR1 MNHEY, CDR2 SMNVEV (reference sequence). There are 14 residues in the CDR3. V shed 1 base and J shed 6 bases, with 10 bases lying between them. CDR3 nucleotides: TGTGCCAGCAGTTTATTAGGAAGTGGAAACATTCAGTACTTC. Protein: CASSLLGSGNIQYF.

V usage is TRBV6-1 and J usage is TRBJ2-5, with D unresolved. TRBJ2-7 matches the DNA end more closely, so the J call is doubtful. Germline V gene data show CDR1 as MNHNS and CDR2 as SASEGT. This CDR3 is built from 13 residues. CDR3 in DNA: TGTGCCAGCAGTGACGGTCCCCCCTACGAGCAGTACTTC. This encodes CASSDGPPYEQYF.

This clone was seen more than once but under ten times. The sample carries other DNA sequences with the same CDR3. The V and J genes are TRBV19 and TRBJ1-5; D is perhaps TRBD1 (6 bases). Germline values: CDR1 LNHDA, CDR2 SQIVND (reference sequence). V shed 5 bases and J shed 3 bases, with 11 bases lying between them. The CDR3 has 14 amino acids. The CDR3 sequence is CASSVRDTNQPQHF. CDR3 DNA sequence: TGTGCCAGTAGTGTCCGGGACACCAATCAGCCCCAGCATTTT.

This clone was recorded once. CDR3 residues: CASSLGSADEQYF. In nucleotides, the CDR3 is TGTGCCAGCAGTTTAGGTTCGGCGGACGAGCAGTACTTC. The chain recombines TRBV28 with TRBJ2-7; D not certain. CDR3 size: 13 residues. CDR1 is MDHEN, CDR2 SYDVKM, per germline. Between the trimmed V and J ends, which lost 2 bases and 5 bases, there was a span of 10 bases.

Concerning this clone: Other DNA sequences within the sample encode an identical CDR3. The rearrangement links TRBV27 to TRBJ2-7; tentative D call: TRBD2 (7 bases). The V and J ends lost 3 bases and 5 bases respectively, with 17 bases between them. Germline assignment: CDR1 MNHEY and CDR2 SMNVEV (reference sequence). The CDR3 sequence is 15 residues long. The CDR3 spells CASSLSGGLADEQYF. The CDR3 DNA reads TGTGCCAGCAGTTTGTCGGGGGGCCTGGCCGACGAGCAGTACTTC.

V is TRBV27 and J is TRBJ2-7, with D perhaps TRBD1 or TRBD2 (5 bases each). V gave up 3 bases and J gave up 6 bases, with 15 bases separating them. CDR1 is MNHEY and CDR2 is SMNVEV in the germline V gene (reference sequence). The CDR3 spans 14 residues. The CDR3 region is CASSFGGFEGEQYF. Here the CDR3 DNA reads TGTGCCAGCAGTTTTGGGGGTTTCGAGGGCGAGCAGTACTTC.

V gene TRBV7-2 combines with J gene TRBJ2-7, with D possibly being TRBD2 (5 bases). The CDR3 has 17 amino acids. The germline V gene has CDR1 SGHTA and CDR2 FQGNSA. Trimming removed 6 bases at V and 0 bases at J, with 21 bases between. The chain's CDR3 is CASSFPVGSESSYEQYF. The CDR3 DNA reads as TGTGCCAGCAGTTTCCCGGTCGGTAGCGAGAGCTCCTACGAGCAGTACTTC.

The CDR3 nucleotides read TGTGCCAGCAGTTCTGTCGGGAGCAATGAGCAGTTCTTC. Its protein is CASSSVGSNEQFF. The chain couples TRBV27 to TRBJ2-1; TRBD2 is a possible D gene (6 bases). CDR3 length equals 13 residues. The germline CDR1 and CDR2 sequences are MNHEY and SMNVEV (reference sequence). Trimming cost V 4 bases and J 6 bases, with 10 bases left between them.

The chain employs TRBV4-2 and TRBJ2-3; TRBD2 might be the D (5 bases). Germline-derived CDR1 and CDR2 are LGHNA and YNFKEQ. Trimming removed 3 bases at V and 2 bases at J, with 12 bases between. CDR3 size: 15 residues. CDR3 loop: CASSHGSGATDTQYF. The CDR3 coding sequence is TGTGCCAGCAGCCACGGAAGCGGAGCCACAGATACGCAGTATTTT.

This sequence joins TRBV4-1 and TRBJ1-2; 9 positions match TRBD1. This CDR3 is 14 amino acids long. The germline gives CDR1 MGHRA, CDR2 YSYEKL. V lost 6 bases and J lost 8; bases outside the gene matches: 10. DNA of the CDR3: TGCGCCAGCAGTTCACCGGGACAGGGTCCCGGCTACACCTTC. Its translation is CASSSPGQGPGYTF.

This sequence joins TRBV5-4 and TRBJ2-1; 8 nucleotides line up with TRBD2. The germline gives CDR1 SGHNT, CDR2 YYREEE (reference sequence). The CDR3 spans 14 residues. V was clipped by 2 bases and J by 6 bases; unmatched bases: 4. Written as DNA, the CDR3 is TGTGCCAGCAGCTTAGCGGGAGCCCCCAATGAGCAGTTCTTC. Protein: CASSLAGAPNEQFF.

CDR3 loop: CASSVNRDHEQFF. The DNA for the CDR3 is TGTGCCAGCAGCGTCAACAGGGATCATGAGCAGTTCTTC. The genes are TRBV7-6 and TRBJ2-1; D may be TRBD1 (6 bases). The CDR3 is 13 residues long. V was shortened by 5 bases and J by 8 bases, with 13 bases between the two germline ends. From germline, CDR1 is SGHVS and CDR2 FNYEAQ. Full variable domain (remainder filled in from reference TRBV7-6 and TRBJ2-1): GAGVSQSPRYKVTKRGQDVALRCDPISGHVSLYWYRQALGQGPEFLTYFNYEAQQDKSGLPNDRFSAERPEGSISTLTIQRTEQRDSAMYRCASSVNRDHEQFFGPGTRLTVL.

This chain links TRBV12-5 with TRBJ2-2; 11 nucleotides agree with TRBD1. The V gene's germline CDR1 is LGHNT and CDR2 FRNRAP. V dropped 2 bases and J dropped 3; count of bases not matched to a gene: 5. The CDR3 contains 17 residues. CDR3 in DNA: TGTGCTAGTGGTTTGTGGACAGGGGGCCACGACACCGGGGAGCTGTTTTTT. Translated: CASGLWTGGHDTGELFF.

The rearrangement uses TRBV28 and TRBJ1-2; perhaps TRBD1 as D (6 bases). Germline values: CDR1 MDHEN, CDR2 SYDVKM. The CDR3 sequence is 18 residues long. The V gene lost 0 bases and the J gene lost 0 bases, with 17 bases spanning the gap. CDR3 region: CASSLWNREKETNYGYTF. The CDR3 DNA follows: TGTGCCAGCAGTTTATGGAACAGGGAAAAAGAGACTAACTATGGCTACACCTTC.